The 28 T cell receptor beta chains below come from one sample, sequenced in a study of OX40 agonist ivuxolimab in advanced cancers. This table comes from immunoSEQ multiplex PCR, and its TCRdb copy is limited to in-frame clones, with some not included. The sample holds about 81,000 clones, around 80% seen once. The source material was CD4+ or CD8+ T cells sorted from blood, sampled in a trial of the OX40 agonist ivuxolimab. Every receptor here comes from an adult with an advanced solid tumor such as melanoma, head and neck, liver or kidney cancer.

The chain couples TRBV6-6 to TRBJ1-6, with D hard to call. The V end lost 6 bases, the J end lost 8 bases, and 5 bases lay between the germline ends. The CDR3 is 11 residues long. Per the germline V gene, CDR1 is MNHNY and CDR2 is SVGAGI (reference sequence). The CDR3 DNA reads TGTGCCAGCAGGGCAGATTCACCCCTCCACTTT. As protein: CASRADSPLHF.

This clone was seen a handful of times. The rearrangement links TRBV28 to TRBJ2-7; tentative D call: TRBD1 (5 bases). CDR1 MDHEN and CDR2 SYDVKM come from the germline V gene. The CDR3 runs to 13 residues. Between the trimmed V and J ends, which lost 7 bases and 2 bases, there was a span of 12 bases. The CDR3 nucleotides are TGTGCCAGCACTCTACAGGTCCCCTACGAGCAGTACTTC. It specifies CASTLQVPYEQYF.

The chain has TRBV28 and TRBJ2-7, with D unclear. Per germline, CDR1 MDHEN and CDR2 SYDVKM. The V end was cut by 3 bases, the J end by 6 bases, with 12 bases between. This CDR3 has 13 residues. CDR3 sequence: CASSFWGFSEQYF. The CDR3 DNA reads as TGTGCCAGCAGTTTCTGGGGTTTTTCCGAGCAGTACTTC.

This clone was picked up one time. V and J are TRBV6-6 and TRBJ2-3; 9 bases line up with TRBD2. V was clipped by 4 bases and J by 4 bases; unmatched bases: 9. The CDR3 covers 16 residues. Germline V gene lookup returns CDR1 MNHNY and CDR2 SVGAGI (reference sequence). CDR3: CASSSDLRGGPDTQYF. CDR3 DNA sequence: TGTGCCAGCAGTTCCGATTTGCGGGGGGGTCCAGATACGCAGTATTTT.

This chain links TRBV28 with TRBJ1-1; D remains ambiguous. The V end lost 2 bases, the J end lost 8 bases, and 15 bases lay between the germline ends. The CDR3 length is 14 residues. Per germline, CDR1 MDHEN and CDR2 SYDVKM. The CDR3 nucleotides are TGTGCCAGCAGTTTACAAAGATTGCCCCGGGAAGCTTTCTTT. This sequence encodes CASSLQRLPREAFF.

The chain combines TRBV28 with TRBJ2-1; D gene unclear. Germline V gene sequence: CDR1 MDHEN, CDR2 SYDVKM. The CDR3 has 16 amino acids. The V gene lost 3 bases and the J gene lost 8 bases, with 20 bases spanning the gap. In DNA, the CDR3 is TGTGCCAGCAGTTTCACTATGGCTTTAGTCGCCGATGAGCAGTTCTTC. Its protein is CASSFTMALVADEQFF.

This chain links TRBV19 with TRBJ2-7; 11 positions agree with TRBD2. Germline lookup yields CDR1 LNHDA and CDR2 SQIVND (reference sequence). The V segment lost 4 bases and the J segment 2 bases; nucleotides outside the gene matches: 4. This CDR3 contains 15 residues. CDR3 protein: CASSTGTSGPYEQYF. DNA of the CDR3: TGTGCCAGTAGTACTGGGACTAGCGGACCCTACGAGCAGTACTTC.

This rearrangement joins TRBV11-2 to TRBJ2-3; 11 bases line up with TRBD2. Germline lookup yields CDR1 SGHAT and CDR2 FQNNGV. J lost 6 bases, V lost 1 base, and 12 bases had no gene match. This CDR3 is built from 18 residues. The DNA for the CDR3 is TGTGCCAGCAGCTTAGTAGCTAGCGGGAGGTTTCGGTCGGATACGCAGTATTTT. Its protein product is CASSLVASGRFRSDTQYF.

This chain joins TRBV4-1 and TRBJ1-1, with D unresolved. V shed 2 bases and J shed 0 bases, with 4 bases lying between them. The germline V gene encodes CDR1 MGHRA and CDR2 YSYEKL. This CDR3 is built from 13 residues. CDR3 loop: CASSQRMNTEAFF. In DNA form, the CDR3 reads TGCGCCAGCAGCCAACGCATGAACACTGAAGCTTTCTTT.

About this clone: Other DNA variants within this sample encode the same CDR3. The J gene is TRBJ1-1, the V gene TRBV27; tentative D call: TRBD1 (5 bases). V was cut by 2 bases and J by 1 base, with 5 bases left in between. CDR3 size: 13 residues. Germline V gene lookup returns CDR1 MNHEY and CDR2 SMNVEV (reference sequence). The CDR3 DNA reads TGTGCCAGCAGTTTAGGGGGGAACACTGAAGCTTTCTTT. Protein: CASSLGGNTEAFF.

The CDR3 protein is CASSKVDLTGTGRETQYF. The CDR3 DNA sequence: TGTGCCAGCAGTAAGGTGGACCTGACCGGGACAGGGCGAGAGACCCAGTACTTC. The genes are TRBV27 and TRBJ2-5; 9 bases align to TRBD1. Germline V CDR1 and CDR2: MNHEY, SMNVEV (reference sequence). CDR3 length: 18 amino acids. The trim removed 5 bases at V and 4 bases at J, leaving 17 bases unmatched.

This chain connects TRBV27 to TRBJ2-1, with 7 positions matching TRBD1. This CDR3 is built from 16 residues. Trimming took 6 bases from V and 4 from J; bases not matched to a gene: 12. Germline CDR1 reads MNHEY; CDR2 reads SMNVEV (reference sequence). The CDR3 bases are TGTGCCAGCAGACCGTTCCTGTGGGACAGATACAATGAGCAGTTCTTC. It encodes CASRPFLWDRYNEQFF.

The chain links TRBV28 to TRBJ2-7; weak D call: TRBD2 (5 bases). Trimming shortened V by 3 bases and J by 2 bases, and 8 bases separated the two germline ends. Looked up from germline, CDR1 is MDHEN and CDR2 is SYDVKM. The CDR3 contains 13 residues. The CDR3 nucleotides are TGTGCCAGCAGTTTGGAGGCGGCCTACGAGCAGTACTTC. Encoded protein: CASSLEAAYEQYF.

J is TRBJ1-5 and V is TRBV11-2, with D perhaps matching TRBD1 (6 bases). Trimming took off 5 bases at V and 1 base at J, with 12 bases between the two ends. The CDR3 totals 15 residues. Germline assignment: CDR1 SGHAT and CDR2 FQNNGV. The CDR3 coding sequence is TGTGCCAGCAGCCCCGCCGGGACAAGCAATCAGCCCCAGCATTTT. It yields the protein CASSPAGTSNQPQHF.

The table lists this clone with a few counts. V and J are TRBV5-4 and TRBJ2-5; a possible D gene is TRBD2 (7 bases). Deletions cut 0 bases from V and 3 bases from J, with 9 bases between. The CDR3 spans 14 residues. In germline, CDR1 is SGHNT, CDR2 YYREEE (reference sequence). CDR3 in DNA: TGTGCCAGCAGCTTGGCGGGGGGCAAAGAGACCCAGTACTTC. Translation: CASSLAGGKETQYF.

The chain employs TRBV29-1 and TRBJ2-1, with TRBD2 identical over 11 bases. V gave up 7 bases and J gave up 4 bases; unmatched junction bases: 6. The CDR3 covers 14 residues. The germline V gene encodes CDR1 SQVTM and CDR2 ANQGSEA. CDR3 loop: CSAAGTSGYNEQFF. In nucleotides, the CDR3 is TGCAGCGCGGCCGGGACTAGCGGATACAATGAGCAGTTCTTC.

The chain links TRBV21-1 to TRBJ2-2. TRBV21-1 is noted as a pseudogene. This CDR3 comprises 17 residues. The CDR3 DNA sequence: TGTGCCAGCAGCAAATCGATGCGAGACGGTCGCACCGGGGAGCTGTTTTTT. Translated: CASSKSMRDGRTGELFF.

The rearrangement links TRBV14 to TRBJ1-2; 9 nucleotides line up with TRBD1. V was clipped by 0 bases and J by 7 bases; unmatched bases: 6. This CDR3 has 15 amino acids. Germline loops: CDR1 SGHDN, CDR2 FVKESK. CDR3: CASSQDLQGARGYTF. The CDR3 DNA is TGTGCCAGCAGCCAAGATCTACAGGGGGCGCGTGGCTACACCTTC.

The chain links TRBV30 to TRBJ2-7; 7 bases fit TRBD1. Germline CDR1 is GTSNPN and CDR2 is SVGIG (reference sequence). There are 13 residues in the CDR3. The V gene end was trimmed by 5 bases and the J gene end by 6 bases; junction bases not matched to a gene: 10. In nucleotides, the CDR3 is TGTGCCTGGGAACCGGGACAGTTAGGCGAGCAGTACTTC. Its protein is CAWEPGQLGEQYF.

The J gene is TRBJ2-1, the V gene TRBV2, with 8 bases that match TRBD2. The length of the CDR3 is 15 residues. Germline V gene lookup returns CDR1 SNHLY and CDR2 FYNNEI. J was trimmed by 5 bases and V by 5 bases; bases with no gene match: 8. The CDR3 loop is CASSLSGEGDNEQFF. For the CDR3, the DNA is TGTGCCAGCAGTCTTAGCGGGGAGGGAGACAATGAGCAGTTCTTC.

The V gene is TRBV14, the J gene TRBJ2-7; a weak D match, TRBD2 (6 bases). This CDR3 is built from 14 residues. CDR1 and CDR2 (germline): SGHDN, FVKESK. Trimming removed 0 bases at V and 4 bases at J, with 10 bases between. Here the CDR3 reads CASSQDGGKYEQYF. In DNA, the CDR3 is TGTGCCAGCAGCCAAGATGGAGGGAAATACGAGCAGTACTTC.

The chain joins TRBV6-5 to TRBJ1-1, with TRBD1 as a possible D gene (6 bases). CDR3 length: 15 residues. V was pared by 0 bases and J by 1 base, with 9 bases between. Germline V gives CDR1 MNHEY, CDR2 SVGAGI. Here the CDR3 reads CASSYSIGGNTEAFF. The DNA for the CDR3 is TGTGCCAGCAGTTACTCGATAGGGGGGAACACTGAAGCTTTCTTT.

Only one count was recorded for this clone. V usage is TRBV14 and J usage is TRBJ2-7; 12 nucleotides align to TRBD2. The CDR3 loop spans 19 amino acids. Germline V CDR1 and CDR2: SGHDN, FVKESK. V lost 3 bases to trimming and J lost 3 bases; unmatched junction nucleotides: 15. The CDR3 sequence is CASSHHGLAGPRTHYEQYF. For the CDR3, the DNA is TGTGCCAGCAGCCATCACGGACTAGCGGGACCAAGAACACACTACGAGCAGTACTTC.

This clone showed up just a few times. V usage is TRBV19 and J usage is TRBJ1-5, with D tentatively TRBD1 (6 bases). The length of the CDR3 is 13 residues. V was trimmed by 7 bases and J by 11 bases, leaving 18 bases between them. CDR1 and CDR2 (germline): LNHDA, SQIVND (reference sequence). CDR3 region: CASNLQGKKAQHF. The CDR3 nucleotides read TGTGCCAGTAACCTTCAGGGGAAAAAGGCCCAGCATTTT.

This clone was observed a handful of times. This chain connects TRBV30 to TRBJ2-6; TRBD1 matches at 7 bases. The J segment lost 1 base and the V segment lost 2 bases, leaving 2 bases of the junction unmatched. This CDR3 has 15 amino acids. Germline CDR1 reads GTSNPN; CDR2 reads SVGIG (reference sequence). The chain's CDR3 is CAWSSTGSGANVLTF. The CDR3 DNA is TGTGCCTGGAGTTCGACAGGGTCTGGGGCCAACGTCCTGACTTTC.

The chain uses TRBV11-1 and TRBJ1-2, with a tentative D call TRBD1 (6 bases). Germline loops: CDR1 SGHAT, CDR2 FQDESV (reference sequence). Trimming stripped 5 bases from V and 8 bases from J, with 18 bases between. The CDR3 covers 14 residues. This CDR3 reads CASSRGGVGAGYTF. The CDR3 DNA reads TGTGCCAGCAGCCGAGGGGGAGTAGGTGCGGGCTACACCTTC. Full variable domain (outside the CDR3, taken from reference TRBV11-1 and TRBJ1-2): EAEVAQSPRYKITEKSQAVAFWCDPISGHATLYWYRQILGQGPELLVQFQDESVVDDSQLPKDRFSAERLKGVDSTLKIQPAELGDSAMYLCASSRGGVGAGYTFGSGTRLTVV.

The chain is built from TRBV19 and TRBJ1-2, with 10 bases aligning to TRBD1. The CDR3 consists of 15 residues. With 3 bases clipped from V and 4 bases from J, the junction kept 5 bases outside the gene matches. Germline V lookup: CDR1 LNHDA, CDR2 SQIVND (reference sequence). The CDR3 region has the DNA TGTGCCAGTAGTATCGGGACAGGGGTGGGCTATGGCTACACCTTC. Protein product: CASSIGTGVGYGYTF.

A single count supports this clone. The chain uses TRBV18 and TRBJ2-2; no firm D call. The CDR3 sequence is 17 residues long. V dropped 2 bases and J dropped 5 bases, with 18 bases sitting between them. Germline V lookup: CDR1 KGHSH, CDR2 LQKENI. The CDR3 nucleotides are TGTGCCAGCTCACCATCTGGCGGTGCAGTCACGACCGGGGAGCTGTTTTTT. The encoded protein is CASSPSGGAVTTGELFF.